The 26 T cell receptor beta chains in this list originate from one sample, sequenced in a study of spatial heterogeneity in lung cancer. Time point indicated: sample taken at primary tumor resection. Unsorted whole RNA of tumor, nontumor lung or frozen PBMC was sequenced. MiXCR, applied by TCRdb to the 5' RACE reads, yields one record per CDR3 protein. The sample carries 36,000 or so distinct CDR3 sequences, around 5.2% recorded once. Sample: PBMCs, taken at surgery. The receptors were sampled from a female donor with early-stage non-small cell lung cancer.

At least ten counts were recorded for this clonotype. DNA for the CDR3: TGTGCCAGCAGCCCGAGACTAGCGGAGCTGAAGTACTTC. This codes for CASSPRLAELKYF. The chain recombines TRBV7-8 with TRBJ2-7; 9 bases match TRBD2. The ends lost 5 bases at V and 11 bases at J; junction bases unmatched: 10. The CDR3 runs to 13 residues. Germline V CDR1 and CDR2: SGHVS, FQNEAQ.

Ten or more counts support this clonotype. CDR3 bases: TGTGCCAGCAGCCCCTCCCCGGGTCGCTCCTACAATGAGCAGTTCTTC. Translating gives CASSPSPGRSYNEQFF. The chain employs TRBV7-2 and TRBJ2-1; no clear D gene. The CDR3 runs 16 residues. The ends were cut back, 5 bases at V and 0 bases at J, with 14 bases in the middle. From germline, CDR1 is SGHTA and CDR2 FQGNSA. Complete variable domain (other parts from reference TRBV7-2 and TRBJ2-1): GAGVSQSPSNKVTEKGKDVELRCDPISGHTALYWYRQSLGQGLEFLIYFQGNSAPDKSGLPSDRFSAERTGGSVSTLTIQRTQQEDSAVYLCASSPSPGRSYNEQFFGPGTRLTVL.

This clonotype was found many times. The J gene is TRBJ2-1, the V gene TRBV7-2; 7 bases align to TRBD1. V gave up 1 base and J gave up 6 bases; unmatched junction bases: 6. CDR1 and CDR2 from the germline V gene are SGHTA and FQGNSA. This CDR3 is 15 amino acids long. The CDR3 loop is CASSLEVAGGNEQFF. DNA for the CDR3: TGTGCCAGCAGCTTAGAGGTGGCAGGGGGCAATGAGCAGTTCTTC. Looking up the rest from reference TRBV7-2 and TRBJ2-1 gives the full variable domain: GAGVSQSPSNKVTEKGKDVELRCDPISGHTALYWYRQSLGQGLEFLIYFQGNSAPDKSGLPSDRFSAERTGGSVSTLTIQRTQQEDSAVYLCASSLEVAGGNEQFFGPGTRLTVL.

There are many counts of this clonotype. The CDR3 bases are TGTGCCAGCATCACGGCTCGGGGGGCTGAAGCTTTCTTT. This codes for CASITARGAEAFF. V usage is TRBV6-5 and J usage is TRBJ1-1; the D gene is possibly TRBD1 (5 bases). Germline V gives CDR1 MNHEY, CDR2 SVGAGI. The CDR3 totals 13 residues. V lost 7 bases and J lost 6, with 15 bases in between.

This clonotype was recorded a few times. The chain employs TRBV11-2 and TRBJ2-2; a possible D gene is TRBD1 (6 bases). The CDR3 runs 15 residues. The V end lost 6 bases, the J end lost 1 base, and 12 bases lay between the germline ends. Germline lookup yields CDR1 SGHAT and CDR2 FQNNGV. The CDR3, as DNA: TGTGCCAGCAGGAGGGCAGGGGTGAACACCGGGGAGCTGTTTTTT. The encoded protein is CASRRAGVNTGELFF. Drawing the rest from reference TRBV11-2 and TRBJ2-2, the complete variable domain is EAGVAQSPRYKIIEKRQSVAFWCNPISGHATLYWYQQILGQGPKLLIQFQNNGVVDDSQLPKDRFSAERLKGVDSTLKIQPAKLEDSAVYLCASRRAGVNTGELFFGEGSRLTVL.

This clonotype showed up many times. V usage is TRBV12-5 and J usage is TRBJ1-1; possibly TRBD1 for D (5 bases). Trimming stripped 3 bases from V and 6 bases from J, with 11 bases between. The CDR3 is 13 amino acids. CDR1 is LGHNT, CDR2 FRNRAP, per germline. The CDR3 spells CASGLAGWAEAFF. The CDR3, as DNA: TGTGCTAGTGGTTTAGCAGGGTGGGCTGAAGCTTTCTTT.

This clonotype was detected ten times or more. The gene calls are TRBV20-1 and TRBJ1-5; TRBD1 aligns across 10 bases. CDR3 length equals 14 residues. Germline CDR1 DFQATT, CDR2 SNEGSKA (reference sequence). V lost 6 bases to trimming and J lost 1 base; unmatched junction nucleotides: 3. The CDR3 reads CSARQGASNQPQHF. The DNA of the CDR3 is TGCAGTGCCCGACAGGGGGCGAGCAATCAGCCCCAGCATTTT.

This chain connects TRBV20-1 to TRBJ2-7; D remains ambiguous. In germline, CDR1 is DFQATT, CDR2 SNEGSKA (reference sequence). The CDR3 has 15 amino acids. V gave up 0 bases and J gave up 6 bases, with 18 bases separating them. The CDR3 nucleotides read TGCAGTGCTAGAGACGCCACGAGGAGATGGGGCGAGCAGTACTTC. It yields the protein CSARDATRRWGEQYF.

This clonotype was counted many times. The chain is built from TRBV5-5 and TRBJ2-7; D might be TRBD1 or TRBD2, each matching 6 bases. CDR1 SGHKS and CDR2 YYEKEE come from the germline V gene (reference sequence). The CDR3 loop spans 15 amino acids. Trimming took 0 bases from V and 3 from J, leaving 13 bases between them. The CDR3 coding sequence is TGTGCCAGCAGCTTGGTTCCGGGGGCGAACTACGAGCAGTACTTC. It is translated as CASSLVPGANYEQYF.

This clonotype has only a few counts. CDR3 DNA: TGCAGTGCTAGAGATGGGGCCTCCGCGGGAGATACGCAGTATTTT. It is translated as CSARDGASAGDTQYF. This chain uses TRBV20-1 with TRBJ2-3; D may correspond to TRBD1 or TRBD2 (5 bases each). Looked up from germline, CDR1 is DFQATT and CDR2 is SNEGSKA (reference sequence). There are 15 residues in the CDR3. With 0 bases removed from V and 5 bases from J, the gap between germline ends came to 15 bases.

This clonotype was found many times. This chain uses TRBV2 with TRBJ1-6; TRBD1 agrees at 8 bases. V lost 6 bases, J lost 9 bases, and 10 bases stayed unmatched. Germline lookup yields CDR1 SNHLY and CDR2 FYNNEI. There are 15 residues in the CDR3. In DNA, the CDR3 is TGTGCCAGCAGGCTGACAGGGGATTCTGGTTCACCCCTCCACTTT. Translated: CASRLTGDSGSPLHF.

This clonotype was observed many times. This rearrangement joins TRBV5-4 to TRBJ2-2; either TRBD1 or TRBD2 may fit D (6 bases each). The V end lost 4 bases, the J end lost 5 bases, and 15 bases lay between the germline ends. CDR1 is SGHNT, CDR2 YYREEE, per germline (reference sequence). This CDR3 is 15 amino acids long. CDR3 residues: CASSPRDTGTGELFF. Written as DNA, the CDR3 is TGTGCCAGCAGCCCGCGGGACACGGGGACCGGGGAGCTGTTTTTT.

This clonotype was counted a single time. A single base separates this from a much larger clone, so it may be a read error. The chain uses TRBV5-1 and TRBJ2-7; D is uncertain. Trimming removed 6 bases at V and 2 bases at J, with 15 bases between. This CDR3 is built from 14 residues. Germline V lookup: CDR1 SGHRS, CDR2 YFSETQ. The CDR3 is CASNSPDVTYEQYF. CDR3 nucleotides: TGCGCCAGCAACAGCCCGGACGTGACCTACGAGCAGTACTTC.

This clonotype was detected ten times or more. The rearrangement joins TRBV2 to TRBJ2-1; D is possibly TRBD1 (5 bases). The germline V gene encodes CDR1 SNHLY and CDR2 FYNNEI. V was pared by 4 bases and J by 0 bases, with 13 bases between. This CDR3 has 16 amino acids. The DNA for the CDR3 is TGTGCCAGCAGTGTGACAGTGACCAACTCCTACAATGAGCAGTTCTTC. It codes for CASSVTVTNSYNEQFF.

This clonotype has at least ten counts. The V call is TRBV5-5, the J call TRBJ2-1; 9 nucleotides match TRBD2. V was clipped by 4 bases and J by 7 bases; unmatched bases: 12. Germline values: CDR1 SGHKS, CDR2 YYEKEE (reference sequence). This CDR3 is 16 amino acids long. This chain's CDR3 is CASSLFGGGVGNEQFF. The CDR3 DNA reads TGTGCCAGCAGCCTTTTTGGCGGGGGGGTAGGAAATGAGCAGTTCTTC.

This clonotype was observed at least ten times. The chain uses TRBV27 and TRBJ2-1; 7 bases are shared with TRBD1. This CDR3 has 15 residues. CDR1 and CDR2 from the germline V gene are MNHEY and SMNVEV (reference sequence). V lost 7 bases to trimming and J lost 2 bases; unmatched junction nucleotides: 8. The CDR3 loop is CASTGTDQPYNEQFF. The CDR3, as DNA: TGTGCCAGCACAGGGACAGACCAGCCCTACAATGAGCAGTTCTTC.

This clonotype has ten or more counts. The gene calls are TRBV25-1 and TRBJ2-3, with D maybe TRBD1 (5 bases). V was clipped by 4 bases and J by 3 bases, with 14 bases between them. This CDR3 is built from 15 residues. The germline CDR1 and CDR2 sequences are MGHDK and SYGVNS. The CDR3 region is CASSADQGLTDTQYF. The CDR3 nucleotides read TGTGCCAGCAGTGCCGACCAGGGCTTAACAGATACGCAGTATTTT.

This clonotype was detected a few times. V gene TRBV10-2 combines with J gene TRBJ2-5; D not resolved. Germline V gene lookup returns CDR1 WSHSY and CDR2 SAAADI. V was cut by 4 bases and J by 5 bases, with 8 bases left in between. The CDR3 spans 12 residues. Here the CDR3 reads CASSGNLETQYF. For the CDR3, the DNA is TGCGCCAGCAGTGGGAACCTCGAGACCCAGTACTTC.

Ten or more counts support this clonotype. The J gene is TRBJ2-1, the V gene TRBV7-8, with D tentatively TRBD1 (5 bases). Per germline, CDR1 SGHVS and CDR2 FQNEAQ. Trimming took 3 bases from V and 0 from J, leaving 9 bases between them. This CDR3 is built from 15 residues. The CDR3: CASSLSRVSYNEQFF. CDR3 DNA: TGTGCCAGCAGCTTGAGCAGGGTCTCCTACAATGAGCAGTTCTTC.

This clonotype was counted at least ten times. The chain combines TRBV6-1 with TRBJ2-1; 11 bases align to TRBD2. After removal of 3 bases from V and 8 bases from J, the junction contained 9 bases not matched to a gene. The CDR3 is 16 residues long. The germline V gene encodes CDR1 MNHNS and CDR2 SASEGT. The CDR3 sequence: CASSEELAGGFDEQFF. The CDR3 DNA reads TGTGCCAGCAGTGAGGAGTTAGCGGGAGGGTTCGATGAGCAGTTCTTC.

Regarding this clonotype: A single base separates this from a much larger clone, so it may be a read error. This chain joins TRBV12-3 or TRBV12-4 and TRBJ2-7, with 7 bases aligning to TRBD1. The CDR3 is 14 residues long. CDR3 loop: CASSRQGSVDDQYF. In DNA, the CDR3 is TGTGCCAGCAGTAGACAGGGTTCTGTGGACGACCAGTACTTC.

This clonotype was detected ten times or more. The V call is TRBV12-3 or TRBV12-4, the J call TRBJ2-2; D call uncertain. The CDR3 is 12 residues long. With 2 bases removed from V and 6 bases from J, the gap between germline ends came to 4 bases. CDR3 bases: TGTGCCAGCAGTTTATTTCCCGGGGAGCTGTTTTTT. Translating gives CASSLFPGELFF.

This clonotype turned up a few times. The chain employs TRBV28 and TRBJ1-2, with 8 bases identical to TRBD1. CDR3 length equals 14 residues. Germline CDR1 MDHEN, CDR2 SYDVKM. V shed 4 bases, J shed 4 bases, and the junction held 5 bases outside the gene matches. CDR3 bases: TGTGCCAGCAGTTCCCCGGGGACAGGCTATGGCTACACCTTC. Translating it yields CASSSPGTGYGYTF.

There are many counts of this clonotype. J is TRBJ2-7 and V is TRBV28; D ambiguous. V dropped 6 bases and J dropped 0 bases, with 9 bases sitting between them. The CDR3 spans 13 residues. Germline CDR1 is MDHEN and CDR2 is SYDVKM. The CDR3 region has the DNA TGTGCCAGCAGGTCCTTTGACTCCTACGAGCAGTACTTC. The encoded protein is CASRSFDSYEQYF.

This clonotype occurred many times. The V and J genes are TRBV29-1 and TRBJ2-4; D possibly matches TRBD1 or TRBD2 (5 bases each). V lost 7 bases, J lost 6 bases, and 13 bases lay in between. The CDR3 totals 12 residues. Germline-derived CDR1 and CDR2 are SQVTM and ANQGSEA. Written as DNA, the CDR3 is TGCAGCGCTCGGGACCTAGCAAACATTCAGTACTTC. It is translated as CSARDLANIQYF. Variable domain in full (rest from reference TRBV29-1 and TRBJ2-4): SAVISQKPSRDICQRGTSLTIQCQVDSQVTMMFWYRQQPGQSLTLIATANQGSEATYESGFVIDKFPISRPNLTFSTLTVSNMSPEDSSIYLCSARDLANIQYFGAGTRLSVL.

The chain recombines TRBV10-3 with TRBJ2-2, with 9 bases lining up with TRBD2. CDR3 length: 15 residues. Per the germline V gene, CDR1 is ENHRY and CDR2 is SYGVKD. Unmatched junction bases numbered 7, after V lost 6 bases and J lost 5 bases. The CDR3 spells CAISPGLAPTGELFF. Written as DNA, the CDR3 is TGTGCCATCAGCCCGGGACTAGCCCCTACCGGGGAGCTGTTTTTT.